The sequence of this T cell receptor beta chain was determined in a study of T-cell reconstitution after alpha-beta-depleted transplantation in children. Study observations and caveats: Approximately two months post-transplant, alpha-beta T cells reportedly originated from several hundred expanded graft clones.

Comment on this clonotype: The antigen is not known.

TCRbeta library construction was performed incorporating unique molecular identifiers. TCRdb re-analysed the PCR reads in MiXCR, keeping a single row per CDR3 protein. The sample yields 580,000 or so distinct CDR3 sequences, 23% seen once. CDR1 and CDR2 from the germline V gene are SGHTA and FQGTGA. The V and J ends lost 5 bases and 5 bases respectively, with 13 bases between them. The CDR3 totals 14 residues. This chain connects TRBV7-3 to TRBJ2-1, with D possibly being TRBD2 (6 bases). This TCR came from a boy in the first two years of life who had a stem cell transplant for acute myeloid leukemia, so the T cells may come from the graft donor. The source was PBMCs, mostly from graft donor cells, collected 360 days after TCRalphabeta/CD19-depleted stem cell transplant. The CDR3 coding sequence is TGTGCCAGCAGCCGAGGCGGGGAGAACAATGAGCAGTTCTTC. It codes for CASSRGGENNEQFF.